This T cell receptor beta chain appears in the sequencing data of a study of shared clonotypes between healthy human individuals. Study overall: Donor ages ranged 18 to 49 years: a couple of women, a few men.

The ends were cut back, 3 bases at V and 5 bases at J, with 23 bases in the middle. The CDR3 sequence is 17 residues long. Germline values: CDR1 LNHDA, CDR2 SQIVND (reference sequence). Turning to this clone: Its target is not known.

Overall study findings and caveats: The researchers took only blood, and tissue repertoires probably look different. Clonotype sharing levels among donors were expected to vary with sequencing depth.

Deep was the level at which the assay was run. The protocol was immunoSEQ multiplex PCR, while the TCRdb copy is restricted to in-frame clones and leaves out a portion. The sample shows about 530,000 clones, 60% to 80% of them seen only once. The V gene is TRBV19, the J gene TRBJ2-7; D is perhaps TRBD2 (7 bases). Specimen: PBMCs. The sequence was obtained from a woman between 35 and 50 years old in good health. Some clones in this sample may be carry-over from other donors' samples. The CDR3 nucleotides read TGTGCCAGTAGTATGGGGGGGGCGAGCGGGATAAAGGACGAGCAGTACTTC. It yields the protein CASSMGGASGIKDEQYF.